The clone carrying this T cell receptor beta chain appeared a single time. Its target is unknown. The data were obtained in a study of OX40 agonist ivuxolimab in advanced cancers. Study-wide context: At 65% to 85% male, the cohort had a mean age of about 60 years, ranging from about 20 to 79.

The ends lost 2 bases at V and 7 bases at J; junction bases unmatched: 7. This CDR3 has 14 amino acids. In germline, CDR1 is SGHVS, CDR2 FQNEAQ. Clones were read by immunoSEQ multiplex PCR, and TCRdb kept only the in-frame ones, dropping some. This repertoire shows roughly 60,000 clones, about 94% found once; its top ten account for 15% to 20%. Points from the study as a whole: Clones of CD4+ and CD8+ blood T cells grew by week 6 at doses of 0.1 to 3.0 mg/kg. Fewer expanded clones were found on average in CD4+ than in CD8+ T cells.

Excluded were patients having autoimmune disease history or systemic immunosuppression. V and J are TRBV7-8 and TRBJ2-7; 8 nucleotides line up with TRBD2. The specimen comprised CD4+ or CD8+ T cells sorted from blood, sampled in a trial of the OX40 agonist ivuxolimab. This TCR derives from an adult with an advanced solid tumor such as melanoma, head and neck, liver or kidney cancer. Here the CDR3 reads CASSLREGLGEQYF. In DNA form, the CDR3 reads TGTGCCAGCAGCTTACGGGAGGGTCTGGGAGAGCAGTACTTC.